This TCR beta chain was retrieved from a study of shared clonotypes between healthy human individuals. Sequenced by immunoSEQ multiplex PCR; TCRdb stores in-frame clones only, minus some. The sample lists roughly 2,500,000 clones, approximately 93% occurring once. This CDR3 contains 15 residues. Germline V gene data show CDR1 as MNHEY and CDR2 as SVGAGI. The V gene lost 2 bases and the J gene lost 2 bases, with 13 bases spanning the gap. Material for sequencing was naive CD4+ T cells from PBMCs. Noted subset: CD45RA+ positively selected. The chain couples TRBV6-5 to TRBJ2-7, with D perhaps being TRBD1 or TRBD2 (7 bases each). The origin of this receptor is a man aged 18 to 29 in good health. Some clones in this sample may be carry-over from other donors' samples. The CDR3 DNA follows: TGTGCCAGCAGTTACCTCCCAGGGGGGGCCTACGAGCAGTACTTC. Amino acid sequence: CASSYLPGGAYEQYF.